Shown below are 14 T cell receptor beta chains from a single sample sequenced in a study of T cell repertoires in cytomegalovirus infection. From the reads, TCRdb called clonotypes with MiXCR, one entry per CDR3 protein. The sample shows approximately 600,000 distinct CDR3 sequences, over 35% of them seen only once. No antigen has been identified for these receptors. Here the sequenced sample was cultured PBMCs, taken from culture after CMV antigen stimulation. The receptors stem from a human donor in good health (CMV status not recorded). Some clones in this sample may be carry-over from other donors' samples.

This clonotype came up a few times. The V gene is TRBV5-4, the J gene TRBJ2-1, with D tentatively TRBD1 or TRBD2 (5 bases each). CDR1 is SGHNT, CDR2 YYREEE, per germline (reference sequence). V lost 3 bases and J lost 6, with 10 bases in between. The CDR3 loop spans 13 amino acids. CDR3 residues: CASSSGTPNEQFF. The CDR3 bases are TGTGCCAGCAGCTCCGGGACCCCCAATGAGCAGTTCTTC. The entire variable domain, with the rest obtained from reference TRBV5-4 and TRBJ2-1, is as follows: ETGVTQSPTHLIKTRGQQVTLRCSSQSGHNTVSWYQQALGQGPQFIFQYYREEENGRGNFPPRFSGLQFPNYSSELNVNALELDDSALYLCASSSGTPNEQFFGPGTRLTVL.

This clonotype has just a few counts. This sequence joins TRBV2 and TRBJ2-2; 14 bases are shared with TRBD2. Unmatched junction bases numbered 5, after V lost 4 bases and J lost 1 base. Looked up from germline, CDR1 is SNHLY and CDR2 is FYNNEI. The CDR3 has 18 amino acids. CDR3 nucleotides: TGTGCCAGCAGTGGCATAGGACTAGCGGGGGGGAACACCGGGGAGCTGTTTTTT. This encodes CASSGIGLAGGNTGELFF.

This chain uses TRBV5-5 with TRBJ2-1; 10 nucleotides agree with TRBD1. CDR1 is SGHKS, CDR2 YYEKEE, per germline (reference sequence). There are 14 residues in the CDR3. V gave up 3 bases and J gave up 8 bases; unmatched junction bases: 5. The CDR3 DNA reads as TGTGCCAGCAGCTCGGGACAGGGGTACCATGAGCAGTTCTTC. It translates to CASSSGQGYHEQFF.

This clonotype was picked up a small number of times. The chain joins TRBV6-6 to TRBJ1-1; weak D call: TRBD1 (6 bases). The CDR3 loop spans 12 amino acids. V lost 0 bases, J lost 7 bases, and 6 bases lay in between. From germline, CDR1 is MNHNY and CDR2 SVGAGI (reference sequence). DNA of the CDR3: TGTGCCAGCAGTTACTCGGACAGTGAAGCTTTCTTT. Translated, it gives CASSYSDSEAFF.

The chain uses TRBV19 and TRBJ1-1, with D unresolved. CDR1 and CDR2 (germline): LNHDA, SQIVND (reference sequence). There are 13 residues in the CDR3. Trimming took off 11 bases at V and 2 bases at J, with 15 bases between the two ends. The CDR3 bases are TGTGCCGCCAAGGAGGTCGATAACACTGAAGCTTTCTTT. It codes for CAAKEVDNTEAFF.

The chain employs TRBV7-2 and TRBJ1-4; D is uncertain. Germline V gene sequence: CDR1 SGHTA, CDR2 FQGNSA. Trimming cost V 0 bases and J 8 bases, with 7 bases left between them. The CDR3 runs 13 residues. CDR3 DNA sequence: TGTGCCAGCAGCTTAGCATCCGGGGAAAAACTGTTTTTT. Amino acid sequence: CASSLASGEKLFF.

This sequence joins TRBV11-2 and TRBJ2-7, with TRBD2 matching 8 bases. The CDR3 is 19 amino acids. Germline V gene data show CDR1 as SGHAT and CDR2 as FQNNGV. Trimming removed 2 bases from V and 4 bases from J; junction bases left unmatched: 19. CDR3 nucleotide sequence: TGTGCCAGCAGCTTATCCTCGGGAAGCGGGAGCCCATATGGGTACGAGCAGTACTTC. Protein product: CASSLSSGSGSPYGYEQYF.

The gene calls are TRBV20-1 and TRBJ1-1, with 8 nucleotides matching TRBD1. This CDR3 comprises 13 residues. Germline V CDR1 and CDR2: DFQATT, SNEGSKA (reference sequence). The ends lost 4 bases at V and 5 bases at J; junction bases unmatched: 6. As DNA, the CDR3 is TGCAGTGCTATTGACAGGGGTATTACTGAAGCTTTCTTT. Amino acid sequence: CSAIDRGITEAFF.

This clonotype has more than one count but fewer than ten. The CDR3: CASKDGRAWDEKLFF. Written as DNA, the CDR3 is TGTGCCAGCAAGGATGGTAGGGCCTGGGATGAAAAACTGTTTTTT. This chain links TRBV6-1 with TRBJ1-4; D call uncertain. V was pared by 7 bases and J by 6 bases, with 18 bases between. CDR3 size: 15 residues. CDR1 and CDR2 from the germline V gene are MNHNS and SASEGT.

This clonotype appeared a few times. V usage is TRBV11-2 and J usage is TRBJ2-5; 8 nucleotides match TRBD2. Looked up from germline, CDR1 is SGHAT and CDR2 is FQNNGV. The CDR3 is made up of 16 amino acids. V shed 3 bases and J 5 bases; nucleotides not matched to a gene: 11. DNA of the CDR3: TGTGCCAGCAGCTTGAGGCCGGGACTAGGAGGGGAGACCCAGTACTTC. Protein product: CASSLRPGLGGETQYF.

The chain combines TRBV19 with TRBJ2-7; 11 bases agree with TRBD2. Germline CDR1 is LNHDA and CDR2 is SQIVND (reference sequence). V was clipped by 5 bases and J by 1 base; unmatched bases: 7. The CDR3 runs to 16 residues. In nucleotides, the CDR3 is TGTGCCAGTAGTTCCCGAGTAGCGGGGGGGTCCTACGAGCAGTACTTC. It translates to CASSSRVAGGSYEQYF. Based on the CDR3 plus reference TRBV19 and TRBJ2-7, the full variable domain is DGGITQSPKYLFRKEGQNVTLSCEQNLNHDAMYWYRQDPGQGLRLIYYSQIVNDFQKGDIAEGYSVSREKKESFPLTVTSAQKNPTAFYLCASSSRVAGGSYEQYFGPGTRLTVT.

The chain employs TRBV5-5 and TRBJ1-4, with D perhaps TRBD1 (5 bases). Germline CDR1 reads SGHKS; CDR2 reads YYEKEE (reference sequence). The V gene lost 7 bases and the J gene lost 1 base, with 20 bases spanning the gap. This CDR3 region has 17 residues. The CDR3: CASHNPGTEVTNEKLFF. The CDR3 DNA is TGTGCCAGCCACAATCCCGGGACGGAAGTAACTAATGAAAAACTGTTTTTT.

This chain joins TRBV15 and TRBJ2-5, with 8 bases that match TRBD2. This CDR3 has 16 amino acids. Trimming removed 1 base from V and 2 bases from J; junction bases left unmatched: 6. In germline, CDR1 is LNHNV, CDR2 YYDKDF (reference sequence). CDR3 residues: CATSRGASGRQETQYF. The CDR3, as DNA: TGTGCCACCAGCAGAGGGGCCAGCGGGAGACAAGAGACCCAGTACTTC.

J is TRBJ2-7 and V is TRBV19; possible D gene TRBD2, 5 bases. This CDR3 comprises 14 residues. Deletions cut 5 bases from V and 6 bases from J, with 17 bases between. CDR1 and CDR2 (germline): LNHDA, SQIVND (reference sequence). The CDR3 DNA follows: TGTGCCAGTAGTGTACTAGGGCCCCCGGGCGAGCAGTACTTC. Residues: CASSVLGPPGEQYF.